Described below is a single T cell receptor (beta chain) sequence and its context. Germline lookup yields CDR1 SGHAT and CDR2 FQNNGV. Trimming took 5 bases from V and 12 from J, leaving 23 bases between them. The CDR3 runs to 16 residues. This sample was taken from a study of control samples from healthy donors and cancer patients. TCRdb's table, derived via immunoSEQ multiplex PCR, lists solely in-frame clones and lacks some. The sample comprises about 130,000 clones, more than 75% of which are singletons, and 1.5% to 2% rests with the top ten. The TCR was taken from a man aged 18 to 29 in good health. J is TRBJ1-6 and V is TRBV11-2; D remains unclear. What was sequenced was blood. The CDR3 reads CASSRSSVADRGPLHF. The CDR3 DNA follows: TGTGCCAGCAGCCGCTCATCGGTAGCTGATCGGGGACCCCTCCACTTT.